The entry below describes one T cell receptor (beta chain). Other DNA sequences in the same sample also yield this CDR3. This CDR3 is 13 amino acids long. Germline assignment: CDR1 KGHSH and CDR2 LQKENI. V was cut by 3 bases and J by 7 bases, with 10 bases left in between. The sample originates from a study of technical replicates of blood from a few donors. Method: immunoSEQ multiplex PCR; TCRdb's copy keeps in-frame clones and lacks some. The data hold tens of thousands of clones, with around 94% observed a single time. The chain uses TRBV18 and TRBJ1-5; D is possibly TRBD1 (5 bases). The TCR comes from a human donor in good health. The sample taken for sequencing was T cells isolated from PBMCs. The CDR3 DNA follows: TGTGCCAGCTCACCCGGGGGGGACCAGCCCCAGCATTTT. Its protein product is CASSPGGDQPQHF.